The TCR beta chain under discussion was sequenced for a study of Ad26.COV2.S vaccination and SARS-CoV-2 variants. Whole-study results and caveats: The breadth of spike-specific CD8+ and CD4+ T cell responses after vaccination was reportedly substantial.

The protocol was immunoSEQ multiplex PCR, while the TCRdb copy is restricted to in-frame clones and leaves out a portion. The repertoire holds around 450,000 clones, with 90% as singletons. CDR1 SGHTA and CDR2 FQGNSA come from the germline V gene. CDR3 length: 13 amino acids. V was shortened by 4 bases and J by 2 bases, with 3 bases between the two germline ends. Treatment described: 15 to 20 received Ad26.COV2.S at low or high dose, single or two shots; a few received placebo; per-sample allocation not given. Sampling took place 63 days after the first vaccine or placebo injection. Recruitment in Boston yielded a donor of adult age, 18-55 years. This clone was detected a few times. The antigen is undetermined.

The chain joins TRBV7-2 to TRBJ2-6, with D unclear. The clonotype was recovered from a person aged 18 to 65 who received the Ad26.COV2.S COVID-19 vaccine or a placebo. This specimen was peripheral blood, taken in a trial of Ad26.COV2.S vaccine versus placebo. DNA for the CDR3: TGTGCCAGCAGCTCGCCTGGGGCCAACGTCCTGACTTTC. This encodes CASSSPGANVLTF.